This T cell receptor (beta chain) was obtained from a study of glioma-infiltrating T cells after dendritic cell vaccination. Study as a whole: Autologous tumor lysate was loaded overnight onto monocyte-derived dendritic cells grown about seven days with IL-4 and GM-CSF. Three intradermal dendritic cell vaccine injections were given every two weeks.

CDR1 is SGHTA, CDR2 FQGNSA, per germline. The CDR3 is 14 amino acids. The junction had 2 bases not matched to a gene; V was cut back by 3 bases and J by 1 base. None of the glioblastoma patients had an isocitrate dehydrogenase mutation. Input was 2 ug genomic DNA, or all available if less. Repertoires were generated with immunoSEQ multiplex PCR, while TCRdb's copy carries only in-frame clones and drops some. The sample contains approximately 48,000 clones, less than 90% of which appear only once. Sequencing was performed on blood, taken before dendritic cell vaccination. This clonotype was sampled from a human donor with glioblastoma. The rearrangement uses TRBV7-2 and TRBJ2-5; TRBD1 aligns across 7 bases. The CDR3 loop is CASSLTGFQETQYF. In DNA form, the CDR3 reads TGTGCCAGCAGCTTGACAGGGTTCCAAGAGACCCAGTACTTC.